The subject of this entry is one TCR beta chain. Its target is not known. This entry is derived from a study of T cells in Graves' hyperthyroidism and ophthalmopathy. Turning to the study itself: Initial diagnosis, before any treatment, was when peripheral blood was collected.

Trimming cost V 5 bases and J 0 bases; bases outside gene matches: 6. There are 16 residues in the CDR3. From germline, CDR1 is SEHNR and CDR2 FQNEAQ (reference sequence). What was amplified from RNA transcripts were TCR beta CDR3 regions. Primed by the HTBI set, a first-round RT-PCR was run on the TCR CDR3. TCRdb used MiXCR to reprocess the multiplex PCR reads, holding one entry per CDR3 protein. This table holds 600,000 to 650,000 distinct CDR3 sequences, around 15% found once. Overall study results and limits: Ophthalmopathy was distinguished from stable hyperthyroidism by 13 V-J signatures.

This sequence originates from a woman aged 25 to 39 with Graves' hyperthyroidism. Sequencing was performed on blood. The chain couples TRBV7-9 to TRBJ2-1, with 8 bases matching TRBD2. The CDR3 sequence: CASSQWGTSSYNEQFF. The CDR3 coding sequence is TGTGCCAGCAGCCAATGGGGGACTAGCTCCTACAATGAGCAGTTCTTC.